The present entry profiles one T cell receptor (beta chain) with its context. Its antigen is still unknown. Trimming at V came to 5 bases and at J to 1 base, leaving 3 bases not matched to a gene. The CDR3 has 14 residues. This record comes from a study of early T cells in non-severe SARS-CoV-2 infection. At the level of the study: Sequenced bulk RNA came from whole blood that was unsorted, and chains were unpaired. Study-wide findings and caveats: The VDJdb matching leaned toward anti-spike CD8 responses and overlooked private and CD4 specificities.

In the library, individual cDNA molecules carried attached unique molecular identifiers. In TCRdb, the 5' RACE reads were re-called with MiXCR into one record per CDR3 protein. The table records just under 90,000 distinct CDR3 sequences, around an eighth of them present only once. The chain couples TRBV12-3 or TRBV12-4 to TRBJ2-7; 9 positions agree with TRBD2. This receptor was obtained from an adult who was a healthcare worker with PCR-confirmed SARS-CoV-2 infection or an uninfected control (not recorded which). The sample was whole blood. CDR3 DNA: TGTGCCAGCAGTGTAGGACTAGCGTCCTACGAGCAGTACTTC. Translating gives CASSVGLASYEQYF.